What follows are 30 T cell receptor beta chains derived from one specimen sequenced in a study of blood T cell repertoires in COVID-19. Profiling relied on immunoSEQ multiplex PCR, and the TCRdb table lists in-frame clones only, not all of them. Of about 23,000 clones in the sample, 80% to 90% were seen once. The sample comprised peripheral blood. These receptors were obtained from an elderly woman with acute or convalescent COVID-19.

Here the CDR3 reads CASSPTSESSYEQYF. The CDR3 DNA is TGTGCCAGCTCACCGACTAGCGAGAGCTCCTACGAGCAGTACTTC. The J gene is TRBJ2-7, the V gene TRBV18; TRBD2 matches 8 bases. With 3 bases clipped from V and 0 bases from J, the junction kept 4 bases outside the gene matches. Germline CDR1 KGHSH, CDR2 LQKENI. The CDR3 loop spans 15 amino acids.

The genes are TRBV6-5 and TRBJ1-6; the match to TRBD1 covers 9 bases. Trimming took 6 bases from V and 7 from J; bases not matched to a gene: 7. The germline gives CDR1 MNHEY, CDR2 SVGAGI. The CDR3 runs to 15 residues. The CDR3 loop is CASSPDRGRNSPLHF. The CDR3 DNA follows: TGTGCCAGCAGCCCGGACAGGGGAAGAAATTCACCCCTCCACTTT.

CDR3 nucleotide sequence: TGCGCCACCCAGGGGATCGGTGAAAAACTGTTTTTT. Protein product: CATQGIGEKLFF. This chain uses TRBV23-1 with TRBJ1-4; weak D call: TRBD1 (6 bases). TRBV23-1 is treated as an ORF (open reading frame) with a function not yet certain. This CDR3 has 12 residues. The ends were cut back, 10 bases at V and 7 bases at J, with 13 bases in the middle.

The chain carries TRBV5-8 and TRBJ2-7; D uncertain. V was shortened by 2 bases and J by 2 bases, with 8 bases between the two germline ends. The CDR3 totals 13 residues. CDR1 and CDR2 from the germline V gene are SGHTS and YDEGEE. CDR3 sequence: CASSFGWAYEQYF. The CDR3 bases are TGTGCCAGCAGCTTCGGGTGGGCCTACGAGCAGTACTTC.

The chain links TRBV3-1 (or the pseudogene TRBV3-2) to TRBJ2-7; tentatively, D is TRBD1 (6 bases). This CDR3 is built from 15 residues. V lost 1 base and J 2 bases, leaving 12 bases between the germline ends. Germline V gene lookup returns CDR1 LGHDT and CDR2 YNNKEL (reference sequence). DNA for the CDR3: TGTGCCAGCAGCCAAGGTCCAGGGGACCCCTACGAGCAGTACTTC. As protein: CASSQGPGDPYEQYF.

The V call is TRBV9, the J call TRBJ2-1; no clear D. This CDR3 contains 15 residues. Germline values: CDR1 SGDLS, CDR2 YYNGEE. Deletions cut 3 bases from V and 1 base from J, with 11 bases between. The chain's CDR3 is CASSGDLFSYNEQFF. The CDR3 region has the DNA TGTGCCAGCAGCGGAGATCTTTTTTCCTACAATGAGCAGTTCTTC.

This rearrangement joins TRBV4-3 to TRBJ2-2; 8 nucleotides line up with TRBD2. Germline CDR1 reads LGHNA; CDR2 reads YSLEER. J was trimmed by 0 bases and V by 0 bases; bases with no gene match: 3. There are 17 residues in the CDR3. CDR3 sequence: CASSQEAGAANTGELFF. The DNA of the CDR3 is TGCGCCAGCAGCCAAGAAGCGGGGGCCGCGAACACCGGGGAGCTGTTTTTT.

The chain employs TRBV19 and TRBJ2-1; 11 bases line up with TRBD2. This CDR3 has 16 amino acids. The J segment lost 1 base and the V segment lost 6 bases, leaving 5 bases of the junction unmatched. The V gene's germline CDR1 is LNHDA and CDR2 SQIVND (reference sequence). CDR3 nucleotide sequence: TGTGCCAGTAGCACACTAGCGGGAGCATCCTACAATGAGCAGTTCTTC. Its protein product is CASSTLAGASYNEQFF.

Only one count was recorded for this clone. The rearrangement joins TRBV7-8 to TRBJ1-1; the match to TRBD1 covers 8 bases. The junction had 7 bases not matched to a gene; V was cut back by 5 bases and J by 8 bases. This CDR3 region has 13 residues. CDR1 SGHVS and CDR2 FQNEAQ come from the germline V gene. The CDR3 region is CASSQDREREAFF. The CDR3 bases are TGTGCCAGCAGCCAGGACAGGGAACGCGAAGCTTTCTTT. Looking up the rest from reference TRBV7-8 and TRBJ1-1 gives the full variable domain: GAGVSQSPRYKVAKRGQDVALRCDPISGHVSLFWYQQALGQGPEFLTYFQNEAQLDKSGLPSDRFFAERPEGSVSTLKIQRTQQEDSAVYLCASSQDREREAFFGQGTRLTVV.

The CDR3 DNA is TGTGCCAGCAGTACGCGGACAGCCGGGTCGGCTTTCTTT. Protein sequence: CASSTRTAGSAFF. This chain uses TRBV6-5 with TRBJ1-1, with D maybe TRBD1 (6 bases). Germline CDR1 MNHEY, CDR2 SVGAGI. V lost 5 bases and J 11 bases, leaving 18 bases between the germline ends. This CDR3 comprises 13 residues.

This clone was seen once. V usage is TRBV6-5 and J usage is TRBJ2-3; no reliable D call. This CDR3 is built from 15 residues. Germline V CDR1 and CDR2: MNHEY, SVGAGI. Trimming removed 2 bases from V and 2 bases from J, with 11 bases in between. The DNA for the CDR3 is TGTGCCAGCAGTTACGGCGGCGGAATCACAGATACGCAGTATTTT. Amino acid sequence: CASSYGGGITDTQYF.

J is TRBJ2-1 and V is TRBV5-6; D is ambiguous. CDR3 length: 15 amino acids. Germline V CDR1 and CDR2: SGHDT, YYEEEE. V lost 2 bases and J 7 bases, leaving 16 bases between the germline ends. CDR3 nucleotides: TGTGCCAGCAGCTTCCGATCGTGGGTGGAGAATGAGCAGTTCTTC. This encodes CASSFRSWVENEQFF.

V usage is TRBV4-3 and J usage is TRBJ2-1, with D possibly being TRBD2 (6 bases). Deletions cut 4 bases from V and 0 bases from J, with 19 bases between. CDR3 length: 18 amino acids. Germline-derived CDR1 and CDR2 are LGHNA and YSLEER. As DNA, the CDR3 is TGCGCCAGCAGCCTCTCTGGGGGACGGGGGTCCTCCTACAATGAGCAGTTCTTC. This gives the protein CASSLSGGRGSSYNEQFF.

This chain connects TRBV5-1 to TRBJ2-7; TRBD1 might be the D (6 bases). The germline V gene has CDR1 SGHRS and CDR2 YFSETQ. This CDR3 comprises 15 residues. V lost 2 bases and J lost 1, with 13 bases in between. The CDR3 DNA sequence: TGCGCCAGCAGCTTAGGACAGACTTCTTCCTACGAGCAGTACTTC. Its protein product is CASSLGQTSSYEQYF.

This sequence joins TRBV7-9 and TRBJ1-6, with D possibly TRBD1 on 5 matching bases. This CDR3 is 15 amino acids long. Germline V gives CDR1 SEHNR, CDR2 FQNEAQ (reference sequence). Trimming pared 4 bases from V and 9 bases from J, leaving 16 bases between. In DNA form, the CDR3 reads TGTGCCAGCAGCTCAGCGCAGGGTGCGAGTTCACCCCTCCACTTT. It translates to CASSSAQGASSPLHF.

The CDR3 is CASSQMWGGPDTQYF. CDR3 bases: TGCGCCAGCAGCCAAATGTGGGGGGGTCCAGATACGCAGTATTTT. V gene TRBV4-1 combines with J gene TRBJ2-3, with 7 bases that match TRBD2. The J segment lost 4 bases and the V segment lost 2 bases, leaving 6 bases of the junction unmatched. Germline V lookup: CDR1 MGHRA, CDR2 YSYEKL. The CDR3 loop spans 15 amino acids.

This sequence joins TRBV6-2 or TRBV6-3 and TRBJ2-3; D gene uncertain. V gave up 6 bases and J gave up 4 bases, with 8 bases separating them. Germline CDR1 reads MNHEY; CDR2 reads SVGEGT. The CDR3 loop spans 12 amino acids. The CDR3 DNA reads TGTGCCAGCAGCCCCGGTCCAGATACGCAGTATTTT. Its protein product is CASSPGPDTQYF.

The chain links TRBV5-1 to TRBJ2-1, with D unresolved. CDR3 length: 14 residues. V lost 0 bases, J lost 3 bases, and 7 bases lay in between. CDR1 is SGHRS, CDR2 YFSETQ, per germline. As DNA, the CDR3 is TGCGCCAGCAGCTTGGTTCCAGGCTACAATGAGCAGTTCTTC. This sequence encodes CASSLVPGYNEQFF.

The chain is built from TRBV7-6 and TRBJ1-1, with D possibly TRBD1 on 5 matching bases. Trimming removed 4 bases from V and 2 bases from J, with 8 bases in between. CDR3 length: 13 amino acids. Germline CDR1 reads SGHVS; CDR2 reads FNYEAQ. CDR3: CASSSTENTEAFF. Written as DNA, the CDR3 is TGTGCCAGCAGCTCGACAGAAAACACTGAAGCTTTCTTT.

DNA for the CDR3: TGTGCCATCAGTGAGGGGACTAGCGGGAGAGCAGATACGCAGTATTTT. This translates into CAISEGTSGRADTQYF. The gene calls are TRBV10-3 and TRBJ2-3; 14 bases are a match to TRBD2. The CDR3 totals 16 residues. The germline gives CDR1 ENHRY, CDR2 SYGVKD. J lost 4 bases, V lost 2 bases, and 2 bases had no gene match.

The genes are TRBV18 and TRBJ2-7, with 10 bases that match TRBD1. V dropped 6 bases and J dropped 5; count of bases not matched to a gene: 10. CDR3 length: 15 residues. Germline V gene sequence: CDR1 KGHSH, CDR2 LQKENI. The CDR3 DNA follows: TGTGCCAGCTCTCGCCGGGACAGGGGTATCAACGAGCAGTACTTC. Its protein is CASSRRDRGINEQYF.

This clone has only one observation. The gene calls are TRBV7-2 and TRBJ2-5; 7 nucleotides line up with TRBD2. In germline, CDR1 is SGHTA, CDR2 FQGNSA. The trim removed 1 base at V and 5 bases at J, leaving 10 bases unmatched. CDR3 length: 16 residues. The CDR3 DNA follows: TGTGCCAGCAGCTTAGTTGGCGGGAGAGGCCTGGAGACCCAGTACTTC. Its translation is CASSLVGGRGLETQYF. Supplemented by reference TRBV7-2 and TRBJ2-5, the full variable domain reads GAGVSQSPSNKVTEKGKDVELRCDPISGHTALYWYRQSLGQGLEFLIYFQGNSAPDKSGLPSDRFSAERTGGSVSTLTIQRTQQEDSAVYLCASSLVGGRGLETQYFGPGTRLLVL.

This chain connects TRBV18 to TRBJ2-7, with D possibly being TRBD1 (7 bases). Germline V gene lookup returns CDR1 KGHSH and CDR2 LQKENI. The V gene lost 3 bases and the J gene lost 2 bases, with 11 bases spanning the gap. The CDR3 is made up of 14 amino acids. The CDR3 here is CASSPAGQTYEQYF. The CDR3 nucleotides are TGTGCCAGCTCACCCGCGGGACAGACCTACGAGCAGTACTTC.

This rearrangement joins TRBV28 to TRBJ2-7, with TRBD1 as a possible D gene (5 bases). V was pared by 7 bases and J by 5 bases, with 21 bases between. The CDR3 has 15 residues. Looked up from germline, CDR1 is MDHEN and CDR2 is SYDVKM. The CDR3 coding sequence is TGTGCCAGCACCCCCCTCGTCCAGGGTCGCGACGAGCAGTACTTC. This sequence encodes CASTPLVQGRDEQYF. Full variable domain (outside the CDR3, taken from reference TRBV28 and TRBJ2-7): DVKVTQSSRYLVKRTGEKVFLECVQDMDHENMFWYRQDPGLGLRLIYFSYDVKMKEKGDIPEGYSVSREKKERFSLILESASTNQTSMYLCASTPLVQGRDEQYFGPGTRLTVT.

The chain uses TRBV11-2 and TRBJ2-3, with D possibly being TRBD2 (6 bases). Trimming removed 5 bases from V and 2 bases from J, with 17 bases in between. This CDR3 contains 16 residues. Germline CDR1 reads SGHAT; CDR2 reads FQNNGV. The CDR3 sequence: CASSAQEGILTDTQYF. CDR3 nucleotide sequence: TGTGCCAGCAGCGCCCAGGAGGGGATACTCACAGATACGCAGTATTTT.

This CDR3 reads CASSLAAGRPQHF. CDR3 bases: TGTGCCAGCAGTTTAGCCGCGGGACGGCCCCAGCATTTT. This rearrangement joins TRBV12-3 or TRBV12-4 to TRBJ1-5; tentatively, D is TRBD1 (5 bases). This CDR3 is 13 amino acids long. V was trimmed by 0 bases and J by 9 bases, leaving 9 bases between them.

The CDR3 DNA follows: TGTGCCAGCAGTGACTCGAGTTCGGCAGGGGGCTCTGGGGCCAACGTCCTGACTTTC. It specifies CASSDSSSAGGSGANVLTF. The genes are TRBV6-4 and TRBJ2-6; 7 bases match TRBD1. This CDR3 has 19 amino acids. Germline CDR1 MRHNA, CDR2 SNTAGT. The V and J ends lost 0 bases and 0 bases, in that order; junction bases with no gene match: 8.

J is TRBJ1-2 and V is TRBV3-1 (or the pseudogene TRBV3-2); TRBD1 matches at 7 bases. Per germline, CDR1 LGHDT and CDR2 YNNKEL (reference sequence). The CDR3 is made up of 14 amino acids. The trim removed 0 bases at V and 4 bases at J, leaving 2 bases unmatched. The CDR3 region is CASSQEAGGYGYTF. CDR3 bases: TGTGCCAGCAGCCAAGAGGCAGGGGGCTATGGCTACACCTTC.

The V and J genes are TRBV7-2 and TRBJ2-3; TRBD2 aligns across 7 bases. Germline-derived CDR1 and CDR2 are SGHTA and FQGNSA. The CDR3 covers 14 residues. The trim removed 5 bases at V and 2 bases at J, leaving 4 bases unmatched. The CDR3 loop reads CASSRRDYTDTQYF. The DNA of the CDR3 is TGTGCCAGCAGCCGCCGGGACTACACAGATACGCAGTATTTT.

The chain is built from TRBV7-9 and TRBJ1-1; D gene ambiguous. Germline V gene data show CDR1 as SEHNR and CDR2 as FQNEAQ (reference sequence). The CDR3 runs 13 residues. Between the trimmed V and J ends, which lost 1 base and 6 bases, there was a span of 9 bases. The CDR3 loop is CASSLDGGSEAFF. DNA of the CDR3: TGTGCCAGCAGCTTAGACGGCGGGTCTGAAGCTTTCTTT.